This passage covers 8 T cell receptor beta chains from one sample sequenced in a study of shared clonotypes between healthy human individuals. Cells designated naive CD8 were CD45RO-negative and were positively selected for CCR7, with terminally differentiated effector memory CD45RA+ cells excluded. The method was immunoSEQ multiplex PCR; TCRdb's version includes in-frame clones alone and lacks a portion of them. The sample holds 1.5 million to 2.5 million clones, approximately 94% seen once. Input material: naive CD8+ T cells sorted from blood. The receptors come from a man aged 18 to 29 in good health.

The CDR3 coding sequence is TGCGCCAGCAGCCAAGATCTCCTAGCTAGTACAGATACGCAGTATTTT. As protein: CASSQDLLASTDTQYF. This chain connects TRBV4-3 to TRBJ2-3, with a possible D match to TRBD2 (5 bases). CDR3 length: 16 amino acids. V lost 0 bases, J lost 3 bases, and 13 bases lay in between. Germline loops: CDR1 LGHNA, CDR2 YSLEER.

The J gene is TRBJ2-2, the V gene TRBV11-1; perhaps TRBD1 as D (5 bases). Trimming removed 2 bases at V and 3 bases at J, with 7 bases between. Germline lookup yields CDR1 SGHAT and CDR2 FQDESV (reference sequence). This CDR3 is 14 amino acids long. The CDR3 DNA reads as TGTGCCAGCAGCTTACAGGGTTACACCGGGGAGCTGTTTTTT. This translates into CASSLQGYTGELFF.

The rearrangement links TRBV4-1 to TRBJ1-5; D gene unclear. This CDR3 comprises 16 residues. Germline V CDR1 and CDR2: MGHRA, YSYEKL. Between the trimmed V and J ends, which lost 0 bases and 3 bases, there was a span of 12 bases. Here the CDR3 DNA reads TGCGCCAGCAGCCAAGAAAGCGTGGAGGACAATCAGCCCCAGCATTTT. Its translation is CASSQESVEDNQPQHF.

The V and J genes are TRBV21-1 and TRBJ1-5; no check of the table's D call, TRBD1, against the DNA was made. TRBV21-1 is designated a pseudogene. This CDR3 spans 16 amino acids. For the CDR3, the DNA is TGTGCCAGCAGCAAAGACGGCAGGGGGCTCAATCAGCCCCAGCATTTT. Protein product: CASSKDGRGLNQPQHF.

The chain links TRBV27 to TRBJ2-1; 8 positions agree with TRBD1. This CDR3 is 14 amino acids long. After removal of 5 bases from V and 4 bases from J, the junction contained 4 bases not matched to a gene. Per germline, CDR1 MNHEY and CDR2 SMNVEV (reference sequence). CDR3 in amino acids: CASSEDRGYNEQFF. As DNA, the CDR3 is TGTGCCAGCAGTGAAGACAGGGGATACAATGAGCAGTTCTTC.

CDR3 protein: CASNELAGPSNEQFF. The CDR3 nucleotides read TGTGCCAGCAATGAACTAGCGGGGCCGTCCAATGAGCAGTTCTTC. The rearrangement joins TRBV19 to TRBJ2-1; TRBD2 agrees at 10 bases. Germline CDR1 is LNHDA and CDR2 is SQIVND (reference sequence). The V and J ends lost 9 bases and 6 bases, in that order; junction bases with no gene match: 11. This CDR3 is 15 amino acids long.

The gene calls are TRBV15 and TRBJ1-5, with D perhaps matching TRBD1 (6 bases). The V gene's germline CDR1 is LNHNV and CDR2 YYDKDF (reference sequence). V dropped 0 bases and J dropped 2 bases, with 11 bases sitting between them. The CDR3 sequence is 16 residues long. The CDR3: CATSRDRGTGNQPQHF. The CDR3 DNA reads TGTGCCACCAGCAGAGACAGGGGTACGGGCAATCAGCCCCAGCATTTT.

The genes are TRBV10-3 and TRBJ2-3; TRBD1 matches 7 bases. The V segment lost 2 bases and the J segment 3 bases; nucleotides outside the gene matches: 5. Germline CDR1 and CDR2: ENHRY and SYGVKD. The CDR3 runs to 15 residues. The CDR3 loop reads CAISEPRQGTDTQYF. The DNA of the CDR3 is TGTGCCATCAGTGAGCCTCGACAGGGAACAGATACGCAGTATTTT.